This entry is about one T cell receptor beta chain. The data were obtained in a study of blood T cell repertoires in COVID-19. As for the study in general: In each case, the material was cDNA or gDNA derived from T cells, B-cell-depleted T cells, or PBMCs.

With V trimmed by 1 base and J by 4 bases, 4 bases remained unmatched. The V gene's germline CDR1 is SNHLY and CDR2 FYNNEI. CDR3 size: 15 residues. The protocol was immunoSEQ multiplex PCR, while the TCRdb copy is restricted to in-frame clones and leaves out a portion. Of roughly 98,000 clones listed, roughly 82% are singletons. The clonotype was recovered from a man between 65 and 79 years old with active or convalescent COVID-19. The sequenced material came from peripheral blood. The rearrangement links TRBV2 to TRBJ2-3; the match to TRBD2 covers 8 bases. CDR3 sequence: CASSEGPRGADTQYF. The DNA for the CDR3 is TGTGCCAGCAGTGAAGGCCCGCGGGGGGCAGATACGCAGTATTTT.